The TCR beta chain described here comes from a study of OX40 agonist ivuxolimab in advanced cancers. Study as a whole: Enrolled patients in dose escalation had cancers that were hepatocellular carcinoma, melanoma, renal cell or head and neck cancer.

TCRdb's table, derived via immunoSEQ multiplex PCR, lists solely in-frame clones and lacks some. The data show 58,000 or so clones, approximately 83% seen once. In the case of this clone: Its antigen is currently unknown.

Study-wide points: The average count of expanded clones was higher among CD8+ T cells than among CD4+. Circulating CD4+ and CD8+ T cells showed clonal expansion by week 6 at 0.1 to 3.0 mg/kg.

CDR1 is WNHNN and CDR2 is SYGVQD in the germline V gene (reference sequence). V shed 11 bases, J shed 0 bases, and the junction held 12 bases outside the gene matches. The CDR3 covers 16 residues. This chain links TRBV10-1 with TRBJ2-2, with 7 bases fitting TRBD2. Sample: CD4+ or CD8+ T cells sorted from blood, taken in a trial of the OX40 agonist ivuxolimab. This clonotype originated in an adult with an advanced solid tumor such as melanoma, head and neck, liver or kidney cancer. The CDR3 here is CAGGGSSDPNTGELFF. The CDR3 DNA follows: TGCGCCGGGGGGGGGTCCTCAGACCCGAACACCGGGGAGCTGTTTTTT.